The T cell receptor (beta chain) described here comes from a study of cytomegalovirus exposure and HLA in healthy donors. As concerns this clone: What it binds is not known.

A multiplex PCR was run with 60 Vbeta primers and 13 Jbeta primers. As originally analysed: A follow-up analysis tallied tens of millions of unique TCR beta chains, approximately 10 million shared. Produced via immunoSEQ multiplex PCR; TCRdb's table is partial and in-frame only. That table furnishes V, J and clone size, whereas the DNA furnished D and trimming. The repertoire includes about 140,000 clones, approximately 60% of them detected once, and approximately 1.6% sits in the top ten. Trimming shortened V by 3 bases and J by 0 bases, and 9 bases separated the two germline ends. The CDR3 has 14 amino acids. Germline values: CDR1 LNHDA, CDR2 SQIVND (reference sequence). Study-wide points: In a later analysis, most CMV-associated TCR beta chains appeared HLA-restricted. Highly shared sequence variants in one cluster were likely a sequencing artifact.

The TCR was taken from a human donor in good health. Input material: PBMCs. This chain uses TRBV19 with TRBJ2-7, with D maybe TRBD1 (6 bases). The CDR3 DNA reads TGTGCCAGTAGTATGGACAGAAACTCCTACGAGCAGTACTTC. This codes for CASSMDRNSYEQYF.